This paragraph covers one T cell receptor (beta chain) sequence. The antigen it recognizes is unknown. No much larger clonotype is one base removed from it; base qualities were not supplied. This record comes from a study of blood T cell repertoires in COVID-19 (dated by TCRdb to 2020 to 2022). For the study in its entirety: Samples from collaborators originated in the United States, Italy and Spain and spanned both the acute and convalescent phases of COVID-19. The material from the prospective study consisted of cDNA or gDNA derived from T cells, B-cell-depleted T cells, or PBMCs. The dataset comprised deeply sampled blood TCRbeta repertoires from subjects exposed to, actively infected with, or recovered from COVID-19. The repertoires were released in a freely available public database intended as a resource for research on the immune response to SARS-CoV-2. The samples were drawn from two sources: the first 160 participants of the ongoing ImmuneRACE study, and over 950 subjects contributed by 6 global collaborators. Nearly every sample came with metadata listing a de-identified subject ID, COVID-19 status, age in years and sex. Where available, HLA class I and class II types were obtained from metadata supplied by the sample provider rather than from assay-based typing.

The immunoSEQ Assay, a bias-controlled multiplex PCR, was used to amplify TCRbeta CDR3 regions from genomic DNA. For the original study's pipeline: The number of nucleated cells in each sample was estimated by amplification of reference gene primers within the assay. Sequence reads were collapsed and filtered to measure the absolute abundance of every unique TCRbeta CDR3 rearrangement. For each sample, productive Simpson clonality was calculated as the square root of Simpson's diversity index across productive rearrangements. The clones in this table, taken by TCRdb from immuneACCESS, are in-frame only. Not every clone is retained; where verified, under half of the shortfall comes from an unresolved V gene, and the cause of the rest is unknown. The DNA gave D and trimming, while V, J and clone size come from that table. For this sample the table gives 340,000 or so clones, of which around 87% were detected only once. The ten top clones hold 1% of the sample.

The CDR3 goes from the cysteine to the phenylalanine over 14 residues. Only the CDR3 region is kept as DNA, spanning 42 bases read in frame from base 1. CDR1 and CDR2, looked up from the germline V gene, are SNHLY and FYNNEI. At the junction V is shortened by 6 bases and J by 0 bases, with 9 bases in between. Each collaborating institution followed its own protocols to collect whole blood in K2EDTA tubes. Collaborator samples were shipped for TCRbeta analysis as frozen whole blood, isolated PBMCs, or DNA extracted from either sample type. Overall study results and their limits: The quantity of clinical and demographic metadata differed by source and by participant and was supplied without curation.

The receptor was derived from a man in his fifties or sixties with active or convalescent COVID-19. The sample consisted of peripheral blood. The chain was built from TRBV2 and TRBJ1-3, and possibly TRBD1, on 6 matching bases. The DNA sequence is TGTGCCAGCAGAGGGACAAGCTCTGGAAACACCATATATTTT. Translated, it reads CASRGTSSGNTIYF.